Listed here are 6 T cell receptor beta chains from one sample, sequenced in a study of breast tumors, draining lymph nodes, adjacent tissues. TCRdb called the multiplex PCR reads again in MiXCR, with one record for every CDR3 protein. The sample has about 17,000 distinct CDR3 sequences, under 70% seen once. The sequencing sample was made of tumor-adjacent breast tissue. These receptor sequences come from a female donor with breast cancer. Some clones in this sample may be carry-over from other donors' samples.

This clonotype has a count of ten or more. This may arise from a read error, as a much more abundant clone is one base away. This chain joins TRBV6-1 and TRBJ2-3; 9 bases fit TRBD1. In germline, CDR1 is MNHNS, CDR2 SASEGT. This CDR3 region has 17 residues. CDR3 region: CASSQAAGQGSSDTQYF. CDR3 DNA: TGTGCCAGCAGTCAAGCCGCGGGACAGGGCTCCTCAGATACGCAGTATTTT.

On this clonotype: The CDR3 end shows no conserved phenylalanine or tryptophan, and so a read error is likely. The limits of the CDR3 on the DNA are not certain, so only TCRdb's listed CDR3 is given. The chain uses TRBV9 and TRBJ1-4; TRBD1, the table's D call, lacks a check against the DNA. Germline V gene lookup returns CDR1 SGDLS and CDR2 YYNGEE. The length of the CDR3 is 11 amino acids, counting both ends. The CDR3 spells CASSSSPGVGY.

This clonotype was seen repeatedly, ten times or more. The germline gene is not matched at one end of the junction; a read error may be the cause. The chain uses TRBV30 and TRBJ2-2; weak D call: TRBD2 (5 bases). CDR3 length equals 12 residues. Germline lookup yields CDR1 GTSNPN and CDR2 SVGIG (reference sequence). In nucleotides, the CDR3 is TGTGCCCAGAGGGAAAACACCGGGGAGCTGCTTTTT. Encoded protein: CAQRENTGELLF. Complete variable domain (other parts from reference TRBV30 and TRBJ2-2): SQTIHQWPATLVQPVGSPLSLECTVEGTSNPNLYWYRQAAGRGLQLLFYSVGIGQISSEVPQNLSASRPQDRQFILSSKKLLLSDSGFYLCAQRENTGELLFGEGSRLTVL.

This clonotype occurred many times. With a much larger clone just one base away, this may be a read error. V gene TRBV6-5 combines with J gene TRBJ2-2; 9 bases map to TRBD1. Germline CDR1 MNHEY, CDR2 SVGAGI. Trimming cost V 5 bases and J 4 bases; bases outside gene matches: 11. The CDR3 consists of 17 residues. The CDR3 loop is CASSHYRDRVSTGELFF. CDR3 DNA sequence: TGTGCCAGCAGTCACTACCGGGACAGGGTATCCACCGGGGAGCTGTTTTTT.

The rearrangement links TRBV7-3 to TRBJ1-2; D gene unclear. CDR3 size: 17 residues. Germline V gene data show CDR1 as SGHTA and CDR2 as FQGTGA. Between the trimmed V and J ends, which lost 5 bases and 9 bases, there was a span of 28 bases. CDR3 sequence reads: CASSPTRGNRLSLRYTF. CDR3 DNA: TGTGCCAGCAGCCCCACTCGCGGAAATCGACTGAGCCTTCGCTACACCTTC.

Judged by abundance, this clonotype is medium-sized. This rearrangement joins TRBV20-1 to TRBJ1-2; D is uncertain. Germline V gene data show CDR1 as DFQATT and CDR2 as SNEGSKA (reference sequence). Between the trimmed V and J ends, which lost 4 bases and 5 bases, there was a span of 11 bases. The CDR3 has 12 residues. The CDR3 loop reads CSAMSRSYGYTF. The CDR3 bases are TGCAGTGCTATGTCCAGGTCGTATGGCTACACCTTC.